The rows below give T cell receptor beta chains drawn from one sample of a study of shared clonotypes between healthy human individuals. Sequencing was performed with immunoSEQ multiplex PCR; in TCRdb, only in-frame clones are kept and a portion is missing. This table has 300,000 or so clones, under 80% appearing once. Sequenced: memory CD4+ T cells sorted from blood. The receptor set was obtained from a man aged 25 to 45 in good health. Each CDR3 is given with its conserved first and last residue. D genes are given only for firm matches. Some rows have no size entry. The others give once, few or many, or a class for an expanded clone.

cdr3_nt cdr3_aa clone_size v_call d_call j_call
TGTGCCAGCTCACCTCTCGGGACAGGGGACCCCACTGAAGCTTTCTTT CASSPLGTGDPTEAFF NA TRBV18 TRBD1 TRBJ1-1
TGCGCCAGCAGCCTGGAGAAATGGGACTTGGGTTCACCCCTCCACTTT CASSLEKWDLGSPLHF NA TRBV5-1 NA TRBJ1-6
TGTGCCAGCAAAAATTGGAACACTGAAGCTTTCTTT CASKNWNTEAFF NA TRBV27 NA TRBJ1-1
TGTGCCAGTAGTATACGAGCGGGAGATGGGTACGAGCAGTACTTC CASSIRAGDGYEQYF NA TRBV19 TRBD2 TRBJ2-7
TGTGCCAGCAGCCCGGGACAGAGCTTCTCCTACGAGCAGTACTTC CASSPGQSFSYEQYF NA TRBV7-2 TRBD1 TRBJ2-7
TGTGCCAGCACCGATCGTCGTGGCTACACCTTC CASTDRRGYTF NA TRBV2 NA TRBJ1-2
TGTGCCAGCAGTGGGGGGACAGTAAACACAGATACGCAGTATTTT CASSGGTVNTDTQYF NA TRBV2 TRBD1 TRBJ2-3
TGTGCCAGCAGTCTTCGGGACAGGGTTAGTGGTGGCTACACCTTC CASSLRDRVSGGYTF NA TRBV28 TRBD1 TRBJ1-2
TGTGCCAGCAGGATAACTAGCGGGAGAAGTCACACCGGGGAGCTGTTTTTT CASRITSGRSHTGELFF NA TRBV7-8 TRBD2 TRBJ2-2
TGTGCCAGCAGCGTAGTCGGGGCGCAGACAGATACGCAGTATTTT CASSVVGAQTDTQYF few TRBV9 NA TRBJ2-3
TGCGCCAGCAGGGAGGGACAGGGGCTGGTATACAATGAGCAGTTCTTC CASREGQGLVYNEQFF NA TRBV10-2 TRBD1 TRBJ2-1
TGCGCCAGCAGCCTGAGCCACAGGGTAACCGCGGGGGGCTACACCTTC CASSLSHRVTAGGYTF NA TRBV4-3 NA TRBJ1-2
TGTGCCAGCAGCTTGGGGCCGAGCAATCAGCCCCAGCATTTT CASSLGPSNQPQHF many TRBV5-8 NA TRBJ1-5
TGCAGCGCGGGGACAGGGGGAAGCTCCTACGAGCAGTACTTC CSAGTGGSSYEQYF many TRBV29-1 TRBD1 TRBJ2-7
TGTGCCAGCAGACGGGAGGTGAATCAGTATTTT CASRREVNQYF NA TRBV2 TRBD2 TRBJ2-3
TGTGCCAGCAGCAGGGCCATCTATGGCTACACCTTC CASSRAIYGYTF once TRBV6-1 NA TRBJ1-2
TGTGCCAGCAGCCCGCCAGGGGGCAGGGAAGCTTTCTTT CASSPPGGREAFF NA TRBV7-8 TRBD1 TRBJ1-1
TGTGCCAGCAGCCACGGGGGCACCAATCAGCCCCAGCATTTT CASSHGGTNQPQHF NA TRBV11-2 NA TRBJ1-5
TGTGCCAGCAGCCGGGACAGGGAGTACAATGAGCAGTTCTTC CASSRDREYNEQFF few TRBV2 TRBD1 TRBJ2-1
TGTGCCAGCAGTTCACGAGAGACCCAGTACTTC CASSSRETQYF few TRBV28 NA TRBJ2-5
TGTGCCAGCAGTTTTACGTCCAGGAGGACTGAAGCTTTCTTT CASSFTSRRTEAFF NA TRBV27 NA TRBJ1-1
TGTGCCAGCAGTATCCTAGCGGGAGGGAATAATGAGCAGTTCTTC CASSILAGGNNEQFF NA TRBV6-1 TRBD2 TRBJ2-1
TGTGCCAGCAGCCCCGACAGGACTTACACCGGGGAGCTGTTTTTT CASSPDRTYTGELFF NA TRBV5-7 NA TRBJ2-2
TGTGCCAGCAGCTTAAGTAGGGAGCAGTTCTTC CASSLSREQFF NA TRBV5-5 NA TRBJ2-1
TGTGCCAGCAGTCTCCCGACAGGACCCCAGCATTTT CASSLPTGPQHF NA TRBV6-6 NA TRBJ1-5
TGCGCCAGCAGATCTCCCGGGGGAGGGGGTAGAAACGAGCAGTACTTC CASRSPGGGGRNEQYF NA TRBV5-1 NA TRBJ2-7
TGTGCCTGGAGTCCCGGACAGGCTGGAAACACCATATATTTT CAWSPGQAGNTIYF few TRBV30 TRBD1 TRBJ1-3
TGCGCCAGCAGCTTGGGCGGGGGCCCTTACAATGAGCAGTTCTTC CASSLGGGPYNEQFF NA TRBV5-1 NA TRBJ2-1
TGTGCCAGCTCATCGGGACCGGGGGGCACAGATACGCAGTATTTT CASSSGPGGTDTQYF once TRBV18 NA TRBJ2-3
TGCAGTGCTGACTACGGGGGCTCCTTC CSADYGGSF many TRBV20-1 NA TRBJ2-7
TGTGCCAGCAGTGACTCGACAGGGCGGGCTTTCTTT CASSDSTGRAFF NA TRBV6-4 TRBD1 TRBJ1-1
TGTGCCAGCAGCGCGCCAGGCGCCAATCAGCCCCAGCATTTT CASSAPGANQPQHF NA TRBV5-6 NA TRBJ1-5
TGTGCCAGCAGCGTAGTGGCAGGGGGAACTACTGAAGCTTTCTTT CASSVVAGGTTEAFF few TRBV9 TRBD1 TRBJ1-1
TGTGCCACCAAATTTAACACTGAAGCTTTCTTT CATKFNTEAFF NA TRBV6-1 NA TRBJ1-1
TGTGCCAGCAGTGAAGCAAAGTTCCGTAAAGGGGGATCCGCCCGGGACACCATATATTTT CASSEAKFRKGGSARDTIYF NA TRBV6-1 NA TRBJ1-3
TGTGCCAGCAGCCCCAGGGGGGTGGGAAAACTGTTTTTT CASSPRGVGKLFF NA TRBV7-2 TRBD1 TRBJ1-4
TGTGCCAGCTCCGGACAGGCAAACACTGAAGCTTTCTTT CASSGQANTEAFF NA TRBV18 TRBD1 TRBJ1-1
TGTGCCAGCAGCCCCCTCCCCGCGGGGAACTACAATGAGCAGTTCTTC CASSPLPAGNYNEQFF NA TRBV7-2 NA TRBJ2-1
TGTGCCAGCACCTCACTAGGACCCTACGAGCAGTACTTC CASTSLGPYEQYF NA TRBV2 NA TRBJ2-7
TGTGCCAGCAGTGTGTTGCTGCCGCCCGAAAAGCAGTACTTC CASSVLLPPEKQYF NA TRBV6-1 NA TRBJ2-7
TGTGCCAGCAGCTTAATACGGGGCGGCACCGACACAGATACGCAGTATTTT CASSLIRGGTDTDTQYF NA TRBV7-9 NA TRBJ2-3
TGTGCCAGCAGCCCGAGACTCACCCGTAGGGAGACCCAGTACTTC CASSPRLTRRETQYF NA TRBV11-2 NA TRBJ2-5
TGTGCCAGCAGTGATTTCCAGGGAGGGTACAATGAGCAGTTCTTC CASSDFQGGYNEQFF few TRBV2 TRBD2 TRBJ2-1
TGTGCCAGCTCACCACGGGGGAATTACGCAGTAGCCCAGGTCTACGAGCAGTACTTC CASSPRGNYAVAQVYEQYF many TRBV18 NA TRBJ2-7
TGTGCCAGCAGCATACGACTAGCGGTACGCACAGATACGCAGTATTTT CASSIRLAVRTDTQYF few TRBV5-5 TRBD2 TRBJ2-3
TGTGCCAGCAGTTACTCGGGGGGGAGGGCCTACGAGCAGTACTTC CASSYSGGRAYEQYF once TRBV6-6 TRBD2 TRBJ2-7
TGTGCCAGCAGTTTGGGACAGGGTTTCACAGATACGCAGTATTTT CASSLGQGFTDTQYF NA TRBV28 TRBD1 TRBJ2-3
TGCGCCAGCAGCCCCTGGATGGGGGAAGAGACCCAGTACTTC CASSPWMGEETQYF NA TRBV5-1 NA TRBJ2-5
TGTGCCAGCAGCCCCCTCCGACAGGGTAATCGGTATGGCTACACCTTC CASSPLRQGNRYGYTF many TRBV11-2 TRBD1 TRBJ1-2
TGTGCCATCGGTTCTATCTTAAATGAAAAACTGTTTTTT CAIGSILNEKLFF few TRBV10-3 NA TRBJ1-4
TGCGCCAGCAGCACCGACAGGGGAGCTGAAGCTTTCTTT CASSTDRGAEAFF NA TRBV5-1 TRBD1 TRBJ1-1
TGTGCCAGCAGCTCCCTTAGGATAGGGGGGTTCACTGAAGCTTTCTTT CASSSLRIGGFTEAFF NA TRBV7-9 NA TRBJ1-1
TGTGCCAGCAGTGCGTTGGGAGGGAGTAACTACGAGCAGTACTTC CASSALGGSNYEQYF few TRBV25-1 TRBD2 TRBJ2-7
TGCGCCAGCAGCTATGGCAGGGGAGGTGATGGCTACACCTTC CASSYGRGGDGYTF many TRBV5-1 NA TRBJ1-2